The clone carrying this T cell receptor beta chain turned up a few times. Germline CDR1 and CDR2: MNHEY and SVGEGT. The junction had 4 bases not matched to a gene; V was cut back by 4 bases and J by 4 bases. This CDR3 has 14 amino acids. Here immunoSEQ multiplex PCR was the method, and the copy in TCRdb shows in-frame clones only, minus some. Of roughly 150,000 clones in the sample, 80% to 85% are singletons; the top ten hold 11%. This specimen belongs to a study of blood T cell repertoires in COVID-19. Study context: T cells, B-cell-depleted T cells, or PBMCs supplied cDNA or gDNA.

Material for sequencing was peripheral blood. The J gene is TRBJ1-2, the V gene TRBV6-2 or TRBV6-3; 9 nucleotides agree with TRBD1. This sequence was found in a man in his sixties or seventies with active or convalescent COVID-19. The CDR3 is CASSLTGGSYGYTF. The CDR3 DNA sequence: TGTGCCAGCAGTTTAACAGGGGGCTCCTATGGCTACACCTTC.